Below, 11 T cell receptor beta chains from the same sample are listed, as sequenced in a study of T cell repertoires in cytomegalovirus infection. One entry per CDR3 protein, called by TCRdb with MiXCR from the reads. The sample has about 260,000 distinct CDR3 sequences, approximately 14% seen once. The source material was PBMCs. The receptor set was obtained from a human donor in good health (CMV status not recorded). Some clones in this sample may be carry-over from other donors' samples.

This clonotype was seen at least ten times. This chain connects TRBV19 to TRBJ2-2, with 7 bases that match TRBD1. CDR1 and CDR2 from the germline V gene are LNHDA and SQIVND (reference sequence). V gave up 5 bases and J gave up 4 bases; unmatched junction bases: 13. The CDR3 sequence is 17 residues long. CDR3 coding DNA: TGTGCCAGTAGTTACCCTGAGGGGGCAGCGAGCACCGGGGAGCTGTTTTTT. Protein product: CASSYPEGAASTGELFF.

This clonotype was found many times. The CDR3 bases are TGCAGCGTTGGTAAGGGAAATCGGGGATACAATGAGCAGTTCTTC. It codes for CSVGKGNRGYNEQFF. The chain is built from TRBV29-1 and TRBJ2-1, with TRBD2 as a possible D gene (5 bases). V dropped 4 bases and J dropped 4 bases, with 17 bases sitting between them. The V gene's germline CDR1 is SQVTM and CDR2 ANQGSEA. CDR3 size: 15 residues.

The sample holds many counts of this clonotype. The gene calls are TRBV7-8 and TRBJ1-3, with D unresolved. The CDR3 covers 18 residues. V dropped 1 base and J dropped 0 bases, with 16 bases sitting between them. Germline CDR1 reads SGHVS; CDR2 reads FQNEAQ. The CDR3 here is CASSLVFEVQLSGNTIYF. As DNA, the CDR3 is TGTGCCAGCAGCTTAGTTTTCGAAGTCCAACTCTCTGGAAACACCATATATTTT.

The rearrangement links TRBV12-3 or TRBV12-4 to TRBJ1-2; TRBD1 might be the D (6 bases). Trimming left V 0 bases short and J 4 bases short, with 12 bases between. The CDR3 is 15 residues long. In DNA, the CDR3 is TGTGCCAGCAGTTTAGCAGGGGGGGGCTTCTATGGCTACACCTTC. Amino acids: CASSLAGGGFYGYTF.

This clonotype appeared a few times. The chain joins TRBV5-1 to TRBJ1-1, with TRBD1 matching 7 bases. V trimming: 4 bases; J trimming: 0 bases; junction bases outside the gene matches: 12. The CDR3 is 17 residues long. The germline gives CDR1 SGHRS, CDR2 YFSETQ. In DNA form, the CDR3 reads TGCGCCAGCAGCCCCAACCAACAGGGGACGTTGAACACTGAAGCTTTCTTT. This gives the protein CASSPNQQGTLNTEAFF.

In this sample, this clonotype turned up a few times. This rearrangement joins TRBV19 to TRBJ1-2, with 7 positions matching TRBD1. The CDR3 length is 11 residues. Trimming cost V 7 bases and J 6 bases; bases outside gene matches: 2. Germline CDR1 and CDR2: LNHDA and SQIVND (reference sequence). The CDR3 bases are TGTGCCAGTAACACAGGGGATGGCTACACCTTC. This sequence encodes CASNTGDGYTF. Supplemented by reference TRBV19 and TRBJ1-2, the full variable domain reads DGGITQSPKYLFRKEGQNVTLSCEQNLNHDAMYWYRQDPGQGLRLIYYSQIVNDFQKGDIAEGYSVSREKKESFPLTVTSAQKNPTAFYLCASNTGDGYTFGSGTRLTVV.

There are many counts of this clonotype. V is TRBV19 and J is TRBJ2-7; D is possibly TRBD2 (6 bases). Germline V CDR1 and CDR2: LNHDA, SQIVND (reference sequence). The germline V and J ends were trimmed by 5 bases and 4 bases, with 15 bases remaining between them. The length of the CDR3 is 14 residues. CDR3 sequence (DNA): TGTGCCAGTAGTTACCGGGACTCTCCTTACGAGCAGTACTTC. Translation: CASSYRDSPYEQYF.

This clonotype was seen at least ten times. The V and J genes are TRBV7-9 and TRBJ2-3; maybe TRBD2 (6 bases). Germline V CDR1 and CDR2: SEHNR, FQNEAQ (reference sequence). The CDR3 spans 14 residues. Between the trimmed V and J ends, which lost 3 bases and 1 base, there was a span of 8 bases. The CDR3 sequence is CASSFSGGTDTQYF. The CDR3 DNA reads TGTGCCAGCAGCTTCTCGGGGGGCACAGATACGCAGTATTTT.

J is TRBJ2-3 and V is TRBV6-5; D is undetermined. The CDR3 loop spans 15 amino acids. CDR1 and CDR2 (germline): MNHEY, SVGAGI. The V and J ends lost 0 bases and 4 bases respectively, with 11 bases between them. This chain's CDR3 is CASSYSAEAADTQYF. DNA of the CDR3: TGTGCCAGCAGTTACTCTGCAGAGGCGGCAGATACGCAGTATTTT.

This sequence joins TRBV18 and TRBJ1-5; 8 positions agree with TRBD1. CDR1 and CDR2 (germline): KGHSH, LQKENI. V lost 1 base, J lost 0 bases, and 5 bases stayed unmatched. CDR3 length equals 17 residues. The CDR3: CASSPQARGPSNQPQHF. CDR3 nucleotide sequence: TGTGCCAGCTCACCACAGGCCAGGGGGCCTAGCAATCAGCCCCAGCATTTT.

This clonotype came up many times. The chain employs TRBV6-1 and TRBJ2-7; weak D call: TRBD2 (5 bases). Germline-derived CDR1 and CDR2 are MNHNS and SASEGT. The CDR3 is 14 amino acids. Trimming took 5 bases from V and 3 from J, leaving 14 bases between them. CDR3 amino acids: CASSNQVGVYEQYF. In DNA form, the CDR3 reads TGTGCCAGCAGTAACCAGGTGGGAGTCTACGAGCAGTACTTC.